This T cell receptor (beta chain) derives from a study of blood T cells in healthy people across ages. Findings of the study overall: Since the PBMCs were unsorted, naive and antigen-experienced cells could not be conclusively compared.

PCR was performed a second time for roughly 7 to 11 cycles using a sample-barcoded 5' primer and a J-beta primer mix. One entry per CDR3 protein, called by TCRdb with MiXCR from the 5' RACE reads. The sample contains approximately 800,000 distinct CDR3 sequences, roughly 64% of which appear only once. This clonotype was seen many times. Its target is not known. Germline V gene sequence: CDR1 SQVTM, CDR2 ANQGSEA. This CDR3 has 13 residues. The V gene lost 1 base and the J gene lost 7 bases, with 13 bases spanning the gap. V is TRBV29-1 and J is TRBJ1-2; no definite D call. The sample consisted of blood. The source is a man younger than 45 in good health. Here the CDR3 DNA reads TGCAGCGTTGAAGGCGGCAGTTCTCGTGGCTACACCTTC. This codes for CSVEGGSSRGYTF.